Below, 27 T cell receptor beta chains from the same sample are listed, as sequenced in a study of identical twins. TCRdb ran MiXCR on the 5' RACE reads and lists one entry per CDR3 protein. This sample yields about 530,000 distinct CDR3 sequences, of which 20% to 25% are seen a single time; roughly 0.5% belongs to the top ten. These same data were also listed under a study on yellow fever vaccine responses in identical twins.

The sample consisted of CD4+ T cells sorted from blood. These receptors were collected from a woman between 18 and 29 years old in good health.

The sample holds a few counts of this clonotype. The chain combines TRBV20-1 with TRBJ2-7; 11 bases agree with TRBD2. Germline CDR1 is DFQATT and CDR2 is SNEGSKA (reference sequence). Germline trimming cut 6 bases from V and 1 base from J; bases unmatched to any gene: 5. This CDR3 has 14 amino acids. CDR3 region: CSAGTSGASYEQYF. The CDR3 DNA reads TGCAGTGCGGGGACTAGCGGAGCTTCCTACGAGCAGTACTTC.

There are many counts of this clonotype. The chain carries TRBV6-2 or TRBV6-3 and TRBJ1-5, with a possible D match to TRBD1 (6 bases). The germline V gene encodes CDR1 MNHEY and CDR2 SVGEGT. The length of the CDR3 is 15 residues. The V gene lost 2 bases and the J gene lost 7 bases, with 15 bases spanning the gap. The CDR3 DNA reads as TGTGCCAGCAGTTACCTAACCGGGGGGCGACAGCCCCAGCATTTT. Amino acids: CASSYLTGGRQPQHF.

The V and J genes are TRBV6-2 or TRBV6-3 and TRBJ2-1; 10 bases fit TRBD2. CDR3 length: 16 amino acids. Unmatched junction bases numbered 4, after V lost 2 bases and J lost 3 bases. The germline CDR1 and CDR2 sequences are MNHEY and SVGEGT. The CDR3 bases are TGTGCCAGCAGTTACCCTAGCGGGGGTCGCTACAATGAGCAGTTCTTC. This sequence encodes CASSYPSGGRYNEQFF.

The table lists this clonotype with a few counts. The chain recombines TRBV5-5 with TRBJ2-1, with 8 bases lining up with TRBD2. J was trimmed by 9 bases and V by 4 bases; bases with no gene match: 6. Germline V gives CDR1 SGHKS, CDR2 YYEKEE (reference sequence). This CDR3 contains 13 residues. CDR3 residues: CASSPRGASEQFF. The CDR3 nucleotides read TGTGCCAGCAGCCCGCGGGGGGCTAGTGAGCAGTTCTTC.

This chain connects TRBV7-9 to TRBJ2-4; perhaps D is TRBD1 or TRBD2 (5 bases each). CDR1 and CDR2 (germline): SEHNR, FQNEAQ (reference sequence). Trimming took 3 bases from V and 7 from J, leaving 10 bases between them. CDR3 length: 13 amino acids. The CDR3 region is CASSFSWGNIQYF. CDR3 bases: TGTGCCAGCAGCTTTTCGTGGGGGAACATTCAGTACTTC.

This clonotype occurred many times. The chain couples TRBV28 to TRBJ2-7, with D possibly being TRBD1 (6 bases). Germline V gives CDR1 MDHEN, CDR2 SYDVKM. CDR3 size: 15 residues. Trimming pared 6 bases from V and 4 bases from J, leaving 19 bases between. CDR3 DNA: TGTGCCAGCAGATCCCCATCGGGACAACCATACGAGCAGTACTTC. It specifies CASRSPSGQPYEQYF.

This chain links TRBV7-9 with TRBJ2-2; TRBD1 matches 7 bases. Unmatched junction bases numbered 9, after V lost 1 base and J lost 4 bases. The germline gives CDR1 SEHNR, CDR2 FQNEAQ (reference sequence). The CDR3 covers 17 residues. For the CDR3, the DNA is TGTGCCAGCAGCTTAGGGGGACAGACTCGCTTCACCGGGGAGCTGTTTTTT. Its protein product is CASSLGGQTRFTGELFF.

The V and J genes are TRBV7-2 and TRBJ1-6; the D gene is possibly TRBD1 (6 bases). The CDR3 is 15 residues long. The germline V gene encodes CDR1 SGHTA and CDR2 FQGNSA. Trimming pared 1 base from V and 6 bases from J, leaving 10 bases between. In DNA, the CDR3 is TGTGCCAGCAGCTTAGTAGGGGGGGTTAATTCACCCCTCCACTTT. Encoded protein: CASSLVGGVNSPLHF.

The CDR3 coding sequence is TGTGCCAGCAGTTACCTGGGCCAGGCTTTCTTT. Protein sequence: CASSYLGQAFF. The gene calls are TRBV6-5 and TRBJ1-1; D gene ambiguous. Germline assignment: CDR1 MNHEY and CDR2 SVGAGI. V was pared by 2 bases and J by 11 bases, with 9 bases between. The CDR3 loop spans 11 amino acids.

This clonotype occurred a few times. V and J are TRBV6-5 and TRBJ2-5; no definite D call. Between the trimmed V and J ends, which lost 0 bases and 1 base, there was a span of 9 bases. The CDR3 spans 15 residues. The germline CDR1 and CDR2 sequences are MNHEY and SVGAGI. The CDR3 DNA reads TGTGCCAGCAGTTACTCGGCAGGCGTCCAAGAGACCCAGTACTTC. Residues: CASSYSAGVQETQYF.

This clonotype was picked up a small number of times. The chain employs TRBV25-1 and TRBJ2-7; D may be TRBD1 (6 bases). CDR3 length equals 15 residues. The V end was cut by 7 bases, the J end by 6 bases, with 22 bases between. Germline CDR1 and CDR2: MGHDK and SYGVNS. The CDR3 DNA reads as TGTGCCAGCACCCAAGGGGGAGCTTTCCCCCTCGAGCAGTACTTC. Protein sequence: CASTQGGAFPLEQYF.

V usage is TRBV12-3 or TRBV12-4 and J usage is TRBJ1-5; D gene uncertain. This CDR3 comprises 12 residues. V lost 4 bases and J 3 bases, leaving 4 bases between the germline ends. Here the CDR3 DNA reads TGTGCCAGCAGTTCGAACAATCAGCCCCAGCATTTT. Protein: CASSSNNQPQHF.

This clonotype was seen more than once but under ten times. This sequence joins TRBV6-5 and TRBJ2-7; 11 bases are shared with TRBD1. This CDR3 spans 15 amino acids. Germline values: CDR1 MNHEY, CDR2 SVGAGI. The V gene end was trimmed by 4 bases and the J gene end by 6 bases; junction bases not matched to a gene: 8. CDR3 sequence: CASSSRTGGASEQYV. CDR3 nucleotides: TGTGCCAGCAGTTCTCGGACAGGGGGCGCGTCCGAGCAGTACGTC.

The chain recombines TRBV12-3 or TRBV12-4 with TRBJ2-7; the D gene is possibly TRBD1 (6 bases). V lost 5 bases and J 3 bases, leaving 17 bases between the germline ends. This CDR3 is 15 amino acids long. The CDR3 sequence: CASSKTGFVNYEQYF. In DNA form, the CDR3 reads TGTGCCAGCAGTAAGACAGGTTTTGTTAACTACGAGCAGTACTTC.

This clonotype was observed a few times. The V call is TRBV20-1, the J call TRBJ2-3; possibly TRBD2 for D (5 bases). V was shortened by 3 bases and J by 4 bases, with 11 bases between the two germline ends. The CDR3 is 13 residues long. In germline, CDR1 is DFQATT, CDR2 SNEGSKA (reference sequence). The chain's CDR3 is CSASPAGADTQYF. Written as DNA, the CDR3 is TGCAGTGCTAGCCCAGCCGGGGCAGATACGCAGTATTTT.

The chain joins TRBV29-1 to TRBJ2-5; D is perhaps TRBD2 (6 bases). Germline CDR1 and CDR2: SQVTM and ANQGSEA. V lost 7 bases, J lost 2 bases, and 17 bases lay in between. The CDR3 runs to 14 residues. Written as DNA, the CDR3 is TGCAGCGCCACAACCCTACGGGGGCAAGAGACCCAGTACTTC. Translated: CSATTLRGQETQYF.

In regard to this clonotype: Given a much more abundant clone one base away, this may be a read error. The chain is built from TRBV5-1 and TRBJ2-7; 12 bases map to TRBD2. Looked up from germline, CDR1 is SGHRS and CDR2 is YFSETQ. The CDR3 totals 17 residues. CDR3 nucleotide sequence: TGCGCCCGCAGCTCGTCTCGACTAGCGGGAGAAAGCTACGAGCAGTACTTC. It yields the protein CARSSSRLAGESYEQYF.

This clonotype was seen a handful of times. This chain connects TRBV20-1 to TRBJ2-2; 8 bases fit TRBD1. With V trimmed by 2 bases and J by 6 bases, 8 bases remained unmatched. Germline lookup yields CDR1 DFQATT and CDR2 SNEGSKA (reference sequence). This CDR3 region has 15 residues. The CDR3 loop is CSARIYQGASGELFF. In DNA, the CDR3 is TGCAGTGCTAGAATCTATCAGGGGGCGTCCGGGGAGCTGTTTTTT.

The chain recombines TRBV7-2 with TRBJ2-1; D unclear. The V gene's germline CDR1 is SGHTA and CDR2 FQGNSA. Between the trimmed V and J ends, which lost 2 bases and 5 bases, there was a span of 7 bases. The CDR3 is made up of 13 amino acids. CDR3 coding DNA: TGTGCCAGCAGCTTAAGGTTCAACAATGAGCAGTTCTTC. It is translated as CASSLRFNNEQFF.

This clonotype has a handful of counts. The chain uses TRBV11-2 and TRBJ2-5; 9 bases match TRBD2. Germline V CDR1 and CDR2: SGHAT, FQNNGV. The CDR3 has 14 amino acids. With V trimmed by 5 bases and J by 5 bases, 6 bases remained unmatched. The CDR3 DNA reads TGTGCCAGCAGCCTGACCCTAGCGGGGGAGACCCAGTACTTC. Its protein product is CASSLTLAGETQYF.

The chain links TRBV7-9 to TRBJ2-2, with D possibly TRBD2 on 7 matching bases. The CDR3 sequence is 13 residues long. V shed 8 bases and J shed 3 bases, with 10 bases lying between them. The germline V gene has CDR1 SEHNR and CDR2 FQNEAQ (reference sequence). The CDR3 DNA sequence: TGTGCCAGCTCCGGGGGGCACACCGGGGAGCTGTTTTTT. It specifies CASSGGHTGELFF.

The chain combines TRBV14 with TRBJ1-2; D is uncertain. The CDR3 is 13 residues long. V lost 1 base, J lost 6 bases, and 9 bases lay in between. Germline CDR1 is SGHDN and CDR2 is FVKESK. CDR3 bases: TGTGCCAGCAGCCAAGTAAGGACGGATGGCTACACCTTC. This encodes CASSQVRTDGYTF.

J is TRBJ2-5 and V is TRBV11-2, with D possibly TRBD1 on 5 matching bases. Trimming took 4 bases from V and 5 from J, leaving 20 bases between them. Germline lookup yields CDR1 SGHAT and CDR2 FQNNGV. The CDR3 length is 16 residues. This chain's CDR3 is CASSSLRGRVVETQYF. The CDR3 DNA sequence: TGTGCCAGCAGCTCGTTAAGGGGTCGGGTGGTGGAGACCCAGTACTTC. The variable domain in full, completed from reference TRBV11-2 and TRBJ2-5, reads EAGVAQSPRYKIIEKRQSVAFWCNPISGHATLYWYQQILGQGPKLLIQFQNNGVVDDSQLPKDRFSAERLKGVDSTLKIQPAKLEDSAVYLCASSSLRGRVVETQYFGPGTRLLVL.

V and J are TRBV11-2 and TRBJ1-1; TRBD1 might be the D (6 bases). CDR1 SGHAT and CDR2 FQNNGV come from the germline V gene. CDR3 length equals 15 residues. V was shortened by 6 bases and J by 7 bases, with 21 bases between the two germline ends. The DNA for the CDR3 is TGTGCCAGCAGACAGTTCACAGGGAGGATGGGTGAAGCTTTCTTT. Protein sequence: CASRQFTGRMGEAFF.

CDR3: CASTKKGGLAGDGTQYF. The CDR3 nucleotides are TGTGCCAGCACAAAAAAAGGTGGGCTAGCGGGAGATGGTACGCAGTATTTT. This chain joins TRBV3-1 and TRBJ2-3; 10 bases match TRBD2. This CDR3 contains 17 residues. The germline gives CDR1 LGHDT, CDR2 YNNKEL (reference sequence). V shed 7 bases, J shed 8 bases, and the junction held 18 bases outside the gene matches.

The V and J genes are TRBV2 and TRBJ2-3; 13 positions match TRBD2. Per germline, CDR1 SNHLY and CDR2 FYNNEI. The CDR3 extends over 15 amino acids. V dropped 6 bases and J dropped 11; count of bases not matched to a gene: 11. The CDR3 sequence is CASRELAGGLFMQYF. For the CDR3, the DNA is TGTGCCAGCAGGGAACTAGCGGGAGGGTTATTTATGCAGTATTTT.

V gene TRBV7-3 combines with J gene TRBJ2-2, with 9 bases identical to TRBD2. Germline loops: CDR1 SGHTA, CDR2 FQGTGA. After removal of 2 bases from V and 6 bases from J, the junction contained 1 base not matched to a gene. The CDR3 consists of 14 residues. DNA for the CDR3: TGTGCCAGCAGCTTAGGGACTAGCCCCGGGGAGCTGTTTTTT. Translating gives CASSLGTSPGELFF. Filled out from reference TRBV7-3 and TRBJ2-2, the complete variable domain reads GAGVSQTPSNKVTEKGKYVELRCDPISGHTALYWYRQSLGQGPEFLIYFQGTGAADDSGLPNDRFFAVRPEGSVSTLKIQRTERGDSAVYLCASSLGTSPGELFFGEGSRLTVL.